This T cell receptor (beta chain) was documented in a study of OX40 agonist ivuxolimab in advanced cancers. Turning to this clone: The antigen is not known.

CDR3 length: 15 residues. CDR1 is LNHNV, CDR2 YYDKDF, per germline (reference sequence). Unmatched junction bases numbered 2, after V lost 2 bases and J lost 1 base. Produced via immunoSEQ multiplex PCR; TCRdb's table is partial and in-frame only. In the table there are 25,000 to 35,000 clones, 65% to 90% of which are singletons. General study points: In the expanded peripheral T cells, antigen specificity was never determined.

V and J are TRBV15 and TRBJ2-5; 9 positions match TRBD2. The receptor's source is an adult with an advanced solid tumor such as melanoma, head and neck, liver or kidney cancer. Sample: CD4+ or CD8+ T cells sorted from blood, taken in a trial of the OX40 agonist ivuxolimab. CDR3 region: CATSRLAGFQETQYF. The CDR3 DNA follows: TGTGCCACCAGCAGACTAGCGGGGTTCCAAGAGACCCAGTACTTC.